These T cell receptor beta chains were read from a single sample in a study of shared clonotypes between healthy human individuals. Here immunoSEQ multiplex PCR was the method, and the copy in TCRdb shows in-frame clones only, minus some. The table shows fewer than 550,000 clones, with around 79% occurring only once. Source material: PBMCs. The receptors originated from a woman between 40 and 55 years old in good health. Some clones in this sample may be carry-over from other donors' samples. The CDR3 runs from the conserved cysteine through the conserved F or W. A D gene is named only where the DNA matches it firmly. The size field is filled for only some rows; it gives once, few, many or a size class.

J gene	D gene	clone size	V gene	CDR3 DNA	CDR3 protein
TRBJ2-2	.	few	TRBV19	TGTGCCAGTAGTATTTTTACGAACACCGGGGAGCTGTTTTTT	CASSIFTNTGELFF
TRBJ2-1	.	.	TRBV10-2	TGCGCCAGCAGTGATCCCGCTGCTAAAAGGGTGTTCTTC	CASSDPAAKRVFF
TRBJ2-2	.	.	TRBV30	TGTGCCTGGAGTGTAGGGGGGCGCGAGCTGTTTTTT	CAWSVGGRELFF
TRBJ2-7	.	.	TRBV6-6	TGTGCCAGCACATACCGGGACGAGCAGTACTTC	CASTYRDEQYF
TRBJ2-3	.	.	TRBV29-1	TGCAGCGTTGAAGATCGAAGCACAGATACGCAGTATTTT	CSVEDRSTDTQYF
TRBJ2-4	.	once	TRBV28	TGTGCCAGCACCGCCGACACAAACATTCAGTACTTC	CASTADTNIQYF
TRBJ2-3	TRBD2	few	TRBV13	TGTGCCAGCAGCTTAGCTCTAGCGGGGTCAGATACGCAGTATTTT	CASSLALAGSDTQYF
TRBJ2-7	TRBD1	.	TRBV6-5	TGTGCCAGCACAATGGGACAGGTACCCTACGAGCAGTACTTC	CASTMGQVPYEQYF
TRBJ2-7	TRBD2	.	TRBV30	TGTGCCTGGAGTGGACTAGCGGGAAGACGGGGCTCCTACGAGCAGTACTTC	CAWSGLAGRRGSYEQYF
TRBJ2-3	.	.	TRBV5-4	TGTGCCAGCAGCTTCATAACAGATACGCAGTATTTT	CASSFITDTQYF